The T cell receptor beta chain described here comes from a study of CD8+ T cells in alopecia areata. Turning to the study itself: Scoring of severity for treated patients was based on percentage of affected scalp area.

Regarding the study as a whole: Scalp repertoires also include resident alphabeta T cells from normal skin. Scalp clonality dropped significantly under tofacitinib, as did expanded CD8+ top-100 clones.

Treatment indicated: oral pan-JAK inhibitor, 5-10 mg twice daily. The germline CDR1 and CDR2 sequences are MDHEN and SYDVKM. V lost 5 bases to trimming and J lost 3 bases, with 17 bases between them. CDR3 length: 16 amino acids. Of note for this clone: Its antigen remains unknown.

TCR sequencing used cDNA made by reverse transcription of extracted RNA. Sequencing used immunoSEQ multiplex PCR; TCRdb keeps in-frame clones, though not all of them. The sample has fewer than 110,000 clones; 84% are singletons. The sequencing used CD8+ T cells sorted from blood, collected at week 24, from a patient treated with tofacitinib. The V call is TRBV28, the J call TRBJ2-1; no reliable D call. The TCR comes from a human donor with alopecia areata. CDR3 sequence (DNA): TGTGCCAGCAGTCCTATTCCGGGCGAAGGCTACAATGAGCAGTTCTTC. Translated: CASSPIPGEGYNEQFF.